This T cell receptor (beta chain) appears in the sequencing data of a study of blood T cell repertoires in COVID-19. This clone was counted a single time. J was trimmed by 10 bases and V by 0 bases; bases with no gene match: 5. The CDR3 is made up of 15 amino acids. Per germline, CDR1 LNHNV and CDR2 YYDKDF (reference sequence). Data came from immunoSEQ multiplex PCR; TCRdb stores just in-frame clones and leaves some out. Here the sample spans fewer than 250,000 clones, 88% being singletons. The TCR was taken from a man aged 65 to 85 with acute or convalescent COVID-19. V and J are TRBV15 and TRBJ1-6; TRBD1 matches at 8 bases. Sequenced input: peripheral blood. The CDR3 reads CATSREARGRSPLHF. Written as DNA, the CDR3 is TGTGCCACCAGCAGAGAAGCCAGGGGGCGATCACCCCTCCACTTT.